The T cell receptor beta chain described here comes from a study of T cell repertoires in cytomegalovirus infection. Study-level information: From public TCR beta signatures came an indication of both CMV infection and matching HLA type.

The CDR3 is made up of 14 amino acids. V was clipped by 5 bases and J by 1 base, with 11 bases between them. From germline, CDR1 is SGHTA and CDR2 FQGNSA. This clonotype was recorded many times. TCRdb reanalysed the reads using MiXCR and keeps one entry per CDR3 protein. The data show 450,000 to 600,000 distinct CDR3 sequences, around 11% seen once. The TCR comes from a human donor in good health (CMV status not recorded). Some clones in this sample may be carry-over from other donors' samples. Material for sequencing was PBMCs. The chain is built from TRBV7-2 and TRBJ1-1, with D tentatively TRBD1 (5 bases). CDR3 nucleotides: TGTGCCAGCAGCGCCGTCGGGGGGAACACTGAAGCTTTCTTT. Its protein product is CASSAVGGNTEAFF. Combining the CDR3 with reference TRBV7-2 and TRBJ1-1 gives the whole variable domain GAGVSQSPSNKVTEKGKDVELRCDPISGHTALYWYRQSLGQGLEFLIYFQGNSAPDKSGLPSDRFSAERTGGSVSTLTIQRTQQEDSAVYLCASSAVGGNTEAFFGQGTRLTVV.